The sample holds one count of the clone carrying this TCR beta chain. The V gene's germline CDR1 is LGHNA and CDR2 YNFKEQ. The CDR3 sequence is 16 residues long. V lost 1 base and J lost 3; bases outside the gene matches: 8. This record belongs to a study of blood T cell repertoires in COVID-19. TCRdb's table, derived via immunoSEQ multiplex PCR, lists solely in-frame clones and lacks some. The sample holds under 50,000 clones, 82% seen once. This chain joins TRBV4-2 and TRBJ1-1; 7 bases match TRBD1. This TCR derives from a man aged 35-49 years with acute or convalescent COVID-19. Sequenced: peripheral blood. CDR3 nucleotide sequence: TGTGCCAGCAGCCAAGGTCCAGGGGGGCAATACACTGAAGCTTTCTTT. The encoded protein is CASSQGPGGQYTEAFF.